This T cell receptor beta chain was retrieved from a study of CD8 T cells in ankylosing spondylitis. Study-wide results and caveats: Certain motif variants had earlier been reported in reactive arthritis synovial fluid and blood. For ankylosing spondylitis blood, a TCR beta motif of several highly homologous variants appeared characteristic. Peripheral blood samples showed relatively rare disease-linked clones, and these clones were CD8+. Disease-linked clones reportedly showed significant enrichment in matched ankylosing spondylitis synovial fluid.

By quantitative 5'-RACE with molecular barcodes, the TCR beta libraries were made. Each CDR3 protein gets one entry after TCRdb re-called the 5' RACE reads with MiXCR. The table has around 770,000 distinct CDR3 sequences, around 20% seen once. This clonotype was found a few times. No antigen is known for it. What was sequenced was blood, either unsorted or a sorted T cell fraction (not recorded which). The origin of this receptor is a male donor with ankylosing spondylitis.

CDR3 nucleotide sequence: TGTGCCAGCAGTACAAAGAACACCGGGGAGCTGTTTTTT. This codes for CASSTKNTGELFF. V usage is TRBV7-2 and J usage is TRBJ2-2; D not certain. There are 13 residues in the CDR3. Trimming removed 6 bases from V and 1 base from J, with 6 bases in between. Germline V gene lookup returns CDR1 SGHTA and CDR2 FQGNSA.